One sample yielded the 21 T cell receptor beta chains listed below, sequenced in a study of beta chain features in type 1 diabetes. Study outcomes and limitations: TCRB CDR3s were moderately but significantly shorter in Type 1 diabetes patients in all four CD4+ subsets.

The authors reverse transcribed all of the isolated RNA, so sequencing captured expressed TCRB transcripts. Sequencing used immunoSEQ multiplex PCR; TCRdb keeps in-frame clones, though not all of them. The table shows about 270,000 clones, with 14% occurring only once. Their cognate antigens are unknown. The sequenced sample was naive CD4+ T cells from blood. These receptors were obtained from a man aged 30 to 39 with type 1 diabetes.

This clone turned up a few times. V and J are TRBV25-1 and TRBJ2-1; maybe TRBD2 (5 bases). Germline V gene lookup returns CDR1 MGHDK and CDR2 SYGVNS. The CDR3 has 13 amino acids. Trimming cost V 4 bases and J 8 bases, with 12 bases left between them. The CDR3 sequence: CASSAHTRDEQFF. CDR3 sequence (DNA): TGTGCCAGCAGTGCTCATACGCGGGATGAGCAGTTCTTC.

This clone was detected a few times. The V call is TRBV5-1, the J call TRBJ2-7, with D perhaps matching TRBD1 (6 bases). V was pared by 1 base and J by 4 bases, with 12 bases between. The CDR3 covers 14 residues. CDR1 is SGHRS, CDR2 YFSETQ, per germline. The CDR3 nucleotides are TGCGCCAGCAGCTTGAGTCGGCAGGGGTACGAGCAGTACTTC. It specifies CASSLSRQGYEQYF.

V and J are TRBV29-1 and TRBJ2-2; D ambiguous. The CDR3 extends over 13 amino acids. Per germline, CDR1 SQVTM and CDR2 ANQGSEA. Trimming removed 5 bases at V and 2 bases at J, with 9 bases between. The CDR3 DNA reads as TGCAGCGTTTACCGGTCTAACACCGGGGAGCTGTTTTTT. Translation: CSVYRSNTGELFF.

This sequence joins TRBV5-1 and TRBJ2-3; D perhaps matches TRBD2 (5 bases). Per germline, CDR1 SGHRS and CDR2 YFSETQ. V lost 4 bases, J lost 6 bases, and 15 bases lay in between. CDR3 size: 14 residues. DNA for the CDR3: TGCGCCAGCAGCACGGGATTCCAGCGGGATACGCAGTATTTT. Its translation is CASSTGFQRDTQYF.

This clone appeared a few times. The rearrangement joins TRBV9 to TRBJ2-1; 7 bases agree with TRBD2. Losses at the gene ends were 0 bases for V and 7 bases for J; bases not matched to a gene: 4. The CDR3 extends over 14 amino acids. Germline V gene lookup returns CDR1 SGDLS and CDR2 YYNGEE. DNA for the CDR3: TGTGCCAGCAGCGTAGGGCGGGAGCTAAATGAGCAGTTCTTC. Amino acids: CASSVGRELNEQFF.

This clone was counted a few times. The chain joins TRBV10-3 to TRBJ2-5; D perhaps matches TRBD1 (5 bases). Trimming took 0 bases from V and 3 from J, leaving 8 bases between them. From germline, CDR1 is ENHRY and CDR2 SYGVKD. This CDR3 is 14 amino acids long. The DNA of the CDR3 is TGTGCCATCAGTGAGTCGCAGGGTAAAGAGACCCAGTACTTC. It encodes CAISESQGKETQYF.

Only a few counts were recorded for this clone. The chain is built from TRBV11-2 and TRBJ2-3; D is ambiguous. This CDR3 is built from 16 residues. V lost 5 bases and J lost 0, with 15 bases in between. Germline loops: CDR1 SGHAT, CDR2 FQNNGV. In DNA, the CDR3 is TGTGCCAGCAGCCCCGCACTCCCACCTAGCACAGATACGCAGTATTTT. The encoded protein is CASSPALPPSTDTQYF. Full variable domain (rest looked up from reference TRBV11-2 and TRBJ2-3): EAGVAQSPRYKIIEKRQSVAFWCNPISGHATLYWYQQILGQGPKLLIQFQNNGVVDDSQLPKDRFSAERLKGVDSTLKIQPAKLEDSAVYLCASSPALPPSTDTQYFGPGTRLTVL.

This rearrangement joins TRBV2 to TRBJ2-7, with TRBD1 matching over 9 bases. The CDR3 is 14 amino acids. V lost 8 bases, J lost 1 base, and 6 bases stayed unmatched. The germline gives CDR1 SNHLY, CDR2 FYNNEI. CDR3: CASGGQGNSYEQYF. The CDR3 coding sequence is TGTGCCAGCGGGGGACAGGGAAATTCCTACGAGCAGTACTTC.

This clone was observed a handful of times. V is TRBV4-3 and J is TRBJ1-1, with D uncertain. V shed 0 bases and J shed 4 bases, with 6 bases lying between them. The CDR3 consists of 13 residues. From germline, CDR1 is LGHNA and CDR2 YSLEER. CDR3 nucleotides: TGCGCCAGCAGCCAAGAGGCGGGCACTGAAGCTTTCTTT. Protein sequence: CASSQEAGTEAFF.

The chain joins TRBV9 to TRBJ2-2; 7 bases line up with TRBD1. Losses at the gene ends were 4 bases for V and 1 base for J; bases not matched to a gene: 10. The germline CDR1 and CDR2 sequences are SGDLS and YYNGEE. This CDR3 has 17 residues. CDR3 residues: CASSTRQGWGNTGELFF. The CDR3 DNA follows: TGTGCCAGCAGCACCCGACAGGGTTGGGGGAACACCGGGGAGCTGTTTTTT.

Only a few counts were recorded for this clone. The chain recombines TRBV18 with TRBJ2-7; possibly TRBD1 for D (5 bases). The CDR3 is 14 amino acids. V was cut by 3 bases and J by 0 bases, with 9 bases left in between. CDR1 is KGHSH, CDR2 LQKENI, per germline. CDR3 sequence: CASSPRVPSYEQYF. CDR3 nucleotides: TGTGCCAGCTCACCCAGGGTTCCCTCCTACGAGCAGTACTTC.

V gene TRBV14 combines with J gene TRBJ2-1; 9 nucleotides line up with TRBD2. There are 17 residues in the CDR3. Germline V CDR1 and CDR2: SGHDN, FVKESK. V gave up 4 bases and J gave up 9 bases; unmatched junction bases: 16. The CDR3 region is CASSPRSGTSRLREQFF. The CDR3 DNA follows: TGTGCCAGCAGCCCGCGGAGTGGGACTAGCAGGCTTCGTGAGCAGTTCTTC.

This clone was recorded a few times. The chain employs TRBV19 and TRBJ1-5; maybe TRBD1 (6 bases). This CDR3 contains 15 residues. V lost 5 bases and J 0 bases, leaving 11 bases between the germline ends. The germline V gene encodes CDR1 LNHDA and CDR2 SQIVND (reference sequence). The CDR3 sequence is CASSDGTYSNQPQHF. CDR3 DNA sequence: TGTGCCAGTAGTGACGGGACATATAGCAATCAGCCCCAGCATTTT.

This chain joins TRBV29-1 and TRBJ2-2; 8 nucleotides agree with TRBD1. The CDR3 loop spans 14 amino acids. Germline V gene lookup returns CDR1 SQVTM and CDR2 ANQGSEA. Unmatched junction bases numbered 10, after V lost 6 bases and J lost 7 bases. CDR3 in amino acids: CSVDGQGAGGELFF. DNA of the CDR3: TGCAGCGTCGACGGGCAGGGGGCCGGCGGGGAGCTGTTTTTT.

The sample holds a few counts of this clone. The chain couples TRBV18 to TRBJ2-1, with D perhaps TRBD2 (6 bases). Germline V CDR1 and CDR2: KGHSH, LQKENI. The CDR3 contains 14 residues. V shed 8 bases and J shed 5 bases, with 16 bases lying between them. CDR3 protein: CASKSWRDDNEQFF. CDR3 DNA sequence: TGTGCCAGCAAGAGTTGGCGGGACGACAATGAGCAGTTCTTC.

The gene calls are TRBV5-4 and TRBJ2-2; 9 positions agree with TRBD2. The V gene end was trimmed by 3 bases and the J gene end by 5 bases; junction bases not matched to a gene: 11. Looked up from germline, CDR1 is SGHNT and CDR2 is YYREEE (reference sequence). The CDR3 has 17 residues. CDR3 nucleotide sequence: TGTGCCAGCAGCTGGTCGGGACTAGCCGGCGTTACCGGGGAGCTGTTTTTT. It yields the protein CASSWSGLAGVTGELFF.

The gene calls are TRBV5-1 and TRBJ1-5, with D perhaps TRBD1 (5 bases). The CDR3 length is 15 residues. CDR1 SGHRS and CDR2 YFSETQ come from the germline V gene. The V gene lost 0 bases and the J gene lost 3 bases, with 10 bases spanning the gap. DNA of the CDR3: TGCGCCAGCAGCTTGGTCGGGGGGACCAATCAGCCCCAGCATTTT. It codes for CASSLVGGTNQPQHF.

In regard to this clone: Additional DNA sequences in this sample encode the identical CDR3. The chain employs TRBV7-2 and TRBJ2-7, with 12 bases that match TRBD2. J was trimmed by 2 bases and V by 5 bases; bases with no gene match: 4. CDR3 length equals 15 residues. Looked up from germline, CDR1 is SGHTA and CDR2 is FQGNSA. CDR3 residues: CASSLGLAGTYEQYF. The CDR3 DNA follows: TGTGCCAGCAGCCTCGGACTAGCGGGGACCTACGAGCAGTACTTC.

This chain links TRBV5-1 with TRBJ2-3, with 12 bases identical to TRBD2. The length of the CDR3 is 15 residues. The ends lost 4 bases at V and 3 bases at J; junction bases unmatched: 3. CDR1 is SGHRS, CDR2 YFSETQ, per germline. The CDR3 loop reads CASSMTSGRTDTQYF. The CDR3 DNA reads as TGCGCCAGCAGCATGACTAGCGGGAGAACAGATACGCAGTATTTT. The full variable domain, its missing parts supplied by reference TRBV5-1 and TRBJ2-3, is KAGVTQTPRYLIKTRGQQVTLSCSPISGHRSVSWYQQTPGQGLQFLFEYFSETQRNKGNFPGRFSGRQFSNSRSEMNVSTLELGDSALYLCASSMTSGRTDTQYFGPGTRLTVL.

V gene TRBV2 combines with J gene TRBJ2-3, with TRBD2 matching over 10 bases. The V gene end was trimmed by 6 bases and the J gene end by 5 bases; junction bases not matched to a gene: 8. The germline V gene has CDR1 SNHLY and CDR2 FYNNEI. This CDR3 region has 15 residues. The CDR3 DNA follows: TGTGCCAGCAGCAACTTAGCGGGAGGTGGAGATACGCAGTATTTT. Its translation: CASSNLAGGGDTQYF. Full variable domain (missing parts from reference TRBV2 and TRBJ2-3): EPEVTQTPSHQVTQMGQEVILRCVPISNHLYFYWYRQILGQKVEFLVSFYNNEISEKSEIFDDQFSVERPDGSNFTLKIRSTKLEDSAMYFCASSNLAGGGDTQYFGPGTRLTVL.

The chain links TRBV7-2 to TRBJ2-2; maybe TRBD2 (5 bases). The CDR3 extends over 15 amino acids. Germline CDR1 reads SGHTA; CDR2 reads FQGNSA. V was pared by 6 bases and J by 3 bases, with 14 bases between. The CDR3 is CASSYRGSYTGELFF. CDR3 bases: TGTGCCAGCAGTTACCGCGGGTCCTACACCGGGGAGCTGTTTTTT.